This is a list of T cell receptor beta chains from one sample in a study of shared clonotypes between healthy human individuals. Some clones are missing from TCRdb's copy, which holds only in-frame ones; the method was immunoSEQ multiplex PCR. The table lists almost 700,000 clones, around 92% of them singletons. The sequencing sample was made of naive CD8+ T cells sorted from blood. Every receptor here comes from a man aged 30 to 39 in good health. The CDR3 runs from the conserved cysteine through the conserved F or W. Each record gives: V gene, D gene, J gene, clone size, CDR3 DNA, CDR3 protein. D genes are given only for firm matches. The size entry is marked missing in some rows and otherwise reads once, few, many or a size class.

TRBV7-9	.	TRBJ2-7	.	TGTGCCAGCAGTCGACAGCCTTGGGAGCAGTACTTC	CASSRQPWEQYF
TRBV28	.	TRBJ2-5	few	TGTGCCAGCAGTTCGACAGGTACAGAGACCCAGTACTTC	CASSSTGTETQYF
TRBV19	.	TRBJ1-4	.	TGTGCCAGTAGGTCCGCAGACAGTGAAAAACTGTTTTTT	CASRSADSEKLFF
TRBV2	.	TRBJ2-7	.	TGTGCCAGCAGTGCGATCCACGAGCAGTACTTC	CASSAIHEQYF
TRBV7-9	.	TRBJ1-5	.	TGTGCCAGCAGCGGAGGTGGGGAGGGTTCAAGCAATCAGCCCCAGCATTTT	CASSGGGEGSSNQPQHF
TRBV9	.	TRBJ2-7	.	TGTGCCAGCAGCGTAGGCCACAGCGCCCCAAAGGAGCAGTACTTC	CASSVGHSAPKEQYF
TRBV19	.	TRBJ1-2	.	TGTGCCAGTAGTAGAGCAGGGGATACGGTCTATGGCTACACCTTC	CASSRAGDTVYGYTF
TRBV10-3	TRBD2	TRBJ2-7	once	TGTGCCATCAGTGAGGCCAGTAGCGGGTCCACCTACGAGCAGTACTTC	CAISEASSGSTYEQYF
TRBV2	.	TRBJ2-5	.	TGTGCCAGCAGCAGGCAGGTTATGGAGACCCAGTACTTC	CASSRQVMETQYF
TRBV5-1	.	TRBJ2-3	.	TGCGCCAGCAGCTTGGTGCAAAGCACAGATACGCAGTATTTT	CASSLVQSTDTQYF
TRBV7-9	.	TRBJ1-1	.	TGTGCCAGCAGCTTAGATATTGGCCGAAGAGCTGAAGCTTTCTTT	CASSLDIGRRAEAFF
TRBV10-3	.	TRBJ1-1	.	TGTGCCATCAGTGAGGATCGCAGTGGGGGTGAAGCTTTCTTT	CAISEDRSGGEAFF
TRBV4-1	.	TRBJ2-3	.	TGCGCCAGCAGCCAAGAGGCACGGCGGGGGCTGGATACGCAGTATTTT	CASSQEARRGLDTQYF
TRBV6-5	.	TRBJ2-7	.	TGTGCCAGCAAGAGGGGAGACTACGAGCAGTACTTC	CASKRGDYEQYF
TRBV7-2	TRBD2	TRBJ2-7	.	TGTGCCAGCAGCTTAGGGAAGGCCTATAGCGGGGCCAGCTCGAAGTACTTC	CASSLGKAYSGASSKYF